This T cell receptor (beta chain) was sequenced for a study of regulatory T cells. The primer mix had 52 TRBV and 13 TRBJ primers. Assay used: immunoSEQ multiplex PCR; TCRdb lists only in-frame clones, some missing. The sample records about 15,000 clones, 65% to 90% being singletons. With regard to this clone: The target antigen is unknown.

Patients aged 2 to 39 years had fewer naive and more memory CD4+ and CD8+ T cells. Regulatory (CD25-high CD127-low) and conventional (CD25-low CD127-high) CD4+ T cells were sorted separately. Per the germline V gene, CDR1 is ENHRY and CDR2 is SYGVKD. V lost 10 bases and J lost 0; bases outside the gene matches: 6. This CDR3 has 13 amino acids. Notes on the study in general: In patients, unique TRB V-J pairs were restricted and V/J usage skewed, especially in Tregs. In CD3G-deficient patients, conventional CD4+ T cells were enriched for hydrophobic CDR3 residues at positions 6 and 7.

The clonotype was recovered from a young adult with CD3G deficiency. The sequencing input was conventional CD4+ T cells sorted from blood. This chain joins TRBV10-3 and TRBJ2-7; TRBD1 matches 7 bases. CDR3 in DNA: TGTGCCAGCGGACAGGCCACCTCCTACGAGCAGTACTTC. Its protein is CASGQATSYEQYF.